This TCR beta chain was recorded in a study of CD8 T cells in ankylosing spondylitis. Overall study results and limits: Past research had described some motif variants in reactive arthritis synovial fluid and blood. For ankylosing spondylitis blood, a TCR beta motif of about eight highly homologous variants appeared characteristic. Significant enrichment of disease-linked clones was reported in matched ankylosing spondylitis synovial fluid.

This CDR3 has 12 amino acids. Germline lookup yields CDR1 LGHNA and CDR2 YSLEER. V dropped 0 bases and J dropped 11; count of bases not matched to a gene: 2. TCRdb ran MiXCR on the 5' RACE reads and lists one entry per CDR3 protein. There are 700,000 to 1,000,000 distinct CDR3 sequences in the sample; over 9.5% occur only once, and 0.51% lies in the top ten. A remark on this clonotype: Its antigen is as yet unknown.

Sequenced sample: blood, either unsorted or a sorted T cell fraction (not recorded which). The clonotype comes from a male donor with ankylosing spondylitis. The V gene is TRBV4-3, the J gene TRBJ1-1; 8 bases agree with TRBD1. The CDR3, as DNA: TGCGCCAGCAGCCAAGATTCAGGGGGCGCTTTCTTT. It translates to CASSQDSGGAFF.